Listed here are 26 T cell receptor beta chains from one sample, sequenced in a study of T cells expressing NK-cell markers. TCRdb re-called the 5' RACE reads, yielding one record per CDR3 amino acid sequence without DNA. Listed are about 160,000 distinct CDR3 sequences; less than 20% falls within the top ten. The sequenced material came from blood T cells: a sorted CD56 or NKG2C T cell subset, CD4+ or CD8+ T cells, or bulk PBMC T cells (not recorded which). All receptors derive from a woman aged 18 to 75 in good health.

The rearrangement joins TRBV6-1 to TRBJ2-2; TCRdb selects TRBD1, and the lack of DNA leaves this call unchecked. The germline V gene has CDR1 MNHNS and CDR2 SASEGT. The CDR3 runs to 16 residues. The CDR3 sequence: CASTLGGVGGTGELFF.

This rearrangement joins TRBV7-2 to TRBJ2-7. Germline-derived CDR1 and CDR2 are SGHTA and FQGNSA. The CDR3 is 13 amino acids. The CDR3 loop reads CASSFSFAYEQYF.

The chain employs TRBV7-9 and TRBJ2-3; TCRdb's D call, TRBD1, is unchecked because there is no DNA. The CDR3 extends over 15 amino acids. Germline CDR1 is SEHNR and CDR2 is FQNEAQ (reference sequence). The CDR3: CASSLELGGSDTQYF.

This chain links TRBV20-1 with TRBJ1-2; TCRdb designates TRBD1, a call that cannot be tested without DNA. Germline lookup yields CDR1 DFQATT and CDR2 SNEGSKA (reference sequence). The CDR3 loop spans 14 amino acids. The CDR3 loop is CSARIRDAALGYTF.

The chain combines TRBV7-2 with TRBJ2-5; TCRdb indicates TRBD1, and absent DNA this call remains unverified. The CDR3 has 15 amino acids. Germline V gene sequence: CDR1 SGHTA, CDR2 FQGNSA. Here the CDR3 reads CASSWTGGVRETQYF. Together with reference TRBV7-2 and TRBJ2-5, the CDR3 gives the full variable domain: GAGVSQSPSNKVTEKGKDVELRCDPISGHTALYWYRQSLGQGLEFLIYFQGNSAPDKSGLPSDRFSAERTGGSVSTLTIQRTQQEDSAVYLCASSWTGGVRETQYFGPGTRLLVL.

The chain employs TRBV4-1 and TRBJ1-2; TCRdb's D call of TRBD1 is untestable without DNA. CDR1 is MGHRA, CDR2 YSYEKL, per germline. The CDR3 has 18 residues. The CDR3 is CASSQDETGTGGYYGYTF.

V and J are TRBV11-3 and TRBJ2-3; TCRdb's D gene call, TRBD2, goes unchecked for lack of DNA. Germline V gene sequence: CDR1 SGHNT, CDR2 YENEEA. This CDR3 spans 17 amino acids. The CDR3 is CASSKRKAGDLTDTQYF. Using reference TRBV11-3 and TRBJ2-3 for the parts outside the CDR3, the full variable domain is EAGVVQSPRYKIIEKKQPVAFWCNPISGHNTLYWYLQNLGQGPELLIRYENEEAVDDSQLPKDRFSAERLKGVDSTLKIQPAELGDSAVYLCASSKRKAGDLTDTQYFGPGTRLTVL.

The V call is TRBV28, the J call TRBJ2-3; TCRdb's D call of TRBD2 is untestable without DNA. The germline CDR1 and CDR2 sequences are MDHEN and SYDVKM. This CDR3 comprises 15 residues. The CDR3 here is CASGRSGRAQDTQYF.

The chain couples TRBV28 to TRBJ1-5; TCRdb reports TRBD1, a call that lacks DNA to check it against. CDR3 length: 15 amino acids. Germline V gene sequence: CDR1 MDHEN, CDR2 SYDVKM. CDR3: CASSRGTGLDQPQHF.

The genes are TRBV20-1 and TRBJ2-1; TCRdb's D call of TRBD2 is untestable without DNA. This CDR3 is built from 14 residues. CDR1 DFQATT and CDR2 SNEGSKA come from the germline V gene (reference sequence). Here the CDR3 reads CSASRDSPYNEQFF.

The chain recombines TRBV20-1 with TRBJ2-7; checking the TCRdb D call of TRBD1 is not possible without DNA. The CDR3 has 15 amino acids. Germline CDR1 reads DFQATT; CDR2 reads SNEGSKA (reference sequence). The CDR3 region is CSARDGTGAAYEQYF.

This rearrangement joins TRBV19 to TRBJ2-7; no DNA is available, so the TRBD2 call from TCRdb remains unchecked. The CDR3 length is 11 residues. Germline assignment: CDR1 LNHDA and CDR2 SQIVND (reference sequence). CDR3 sequence: CASSKREEQYF.

The chain uses TRBV20-1 and TRBJ2-7; TCRdb picks TRBD2, but there is no DNA to check that call. CDR1 and CDR2 from the germline V gene are DFQATT and SNEGSKA (reference sequence). The CDR3 contains 14 residues. CDR3 sequence: CSAPRGVGGYEQYF.

V and J are TRBV11-2 and TRBJ2-5. Germline V gene sequence: CDR1 SGHAT, CDR2 FQNNGV. The CDR3 loop spans 13 amino acids. CDR3: CASSVEHQETQYF.

The chain recombines TRBV29-1 with TRBJ1-2; the D call of TRBD1 rests on TCRdb alone, since no DNA is present to check it. The germline V gene has CDR1 SQVTM and CDR2 ANQGSEA. The CDR3 contains 14 residues. CDR3 residues: CSVELRQGASGYTF.

V is TRBV5-1 and J is TRBJ2-7; TCRdb selects TRBD2, and the lack of DNA leaves this call unchecked. In germline, CDR1 is SGHRS, CDR2 YFSETQ. This CDR3 is 15 amino acids long. The CDR3 is CASSLASGFSYEQYF.

This chain links TRBV27 with TRBJ1-5; TCRdb designates TRBD1, a call that cannot be tested without DNA. The CDR3 covers 14 residues. From germline, CDR1 is MNHEY and CDR2 SMNVEV (reference sequence). The CDR3 region is CASSSTGLYQPQHF.

The chain combines TRBV12-3 or TRBV12-4 with TRBJ2-7; no DNA is available, so the TRBD1 call from TCRdb remains unchecked. The CDR3 has 12 amino acids. CDR3 loop: CASRGDGTEQYF.

The rearrangement joins TRBV6-5 to TRBJ2-2; TCRdb reports TRBD1, a call that lacks DNA to check it against. The germline V gene has CDR1 MNHEY and CDR2 SVGAGI. The CDR3 spans 16 residues. The CDR3 spells CASSYEVWGATGELFF.

J is TRBJ2-7 and V is TRBV6-2 or TRBV6-3; TCRdb indicates TRBD1, and absent DNA this call remains unverified. Germline V lookup: CDR1 MNHEY, CDR2 SVGEGT. The CDR3 loop spans 17 amino acids. CDR3 region: CASSYSLRRGDPHEQYF.

The rearrangement uses TRBV7-3 and TRBJ2-1; there is no DNA to check the TCRdb D call of TRBD1. The germline gives CDR1 SGHTA, CDR2 FQGTGA. This CDR3 has 16 amino acids. CDR3 in amino acids: CASSRLATSLDNEQFF. Full variable domain (remainder filled in from reference TRBV7-3 and TRBJ2-1): GAGVSQTPSNKVTEKGKYVELRCDPISGHTALYWYRQSLGQGPEFLIYFQGTGAADDSGLPNDRFFAVRPEGSVSTLKIQRTERGDSAVYLCASSRLATSLDNEQFFGPGTRLTVL.

The rearrangement joins TRBV27 to TRBJ2-7; TCRdb returns TRBD1, unconfirmable since there is no DNA. The CDR3 length is 18 residues. Germline V lookup: CDR1 MNHEY, CDR2 SMNVEV (reference sequence). Here the CDR3 reads CASSLYSPDRTTGYEQYF.

The chain recombines TRBV11-1 with TRBJ2-1; the D call from TCRdb, TRBD2, cannot be confirmed without DNA. CDR3 length: 18 amino acids. Germline V gene sequence: CDR1 SGHAT, CDR2 FQDESV (reference sequence). CDR3 sequence: CASSLPRGRGSSYNEQFF.

This chain uses TRBV9 with TRBJ2-2; TCRdb proposes TRBD1, but this gene call is untestable without DNA. The CDR3 covers 16 residues. Looked up from germline, CDR1 is SGDLS and CDR2 is YYNGEE. The CDR3 loop reads CASSVGGTTNTGELFF.

This rearrangement joins TRBV2 to TRBJ2-5; without DNA, the TCRdb call of TRBD2 cannot be checked. Germline V CDR1 and CDR2: SNHLY, FYNNEI. The CDR3 is made up of 15 amino acids. The CDR3: CASTRGRSVRETQYF.

This chain uses TRBV7-6 with TRBJ1-3. Germline CDR1 and CDR2: SGHVS and FNYEAQ. The CDR3 has 13 residues. The CDR3 loop reads CASSLFFGNTIYF. Variable domain in full (rest from reference TRBV7-6 and TRBJ1-3): GAGVSQSPRYKVTKRGQDVALRCDPISGHVSLYWYRQALGQGPEFLTYFNYEAQQDKSGLPNDRFSAERPEGSISTLTIQRTEQRDSAMYRCASSLFFGNTIYFGEGSWLTVV.